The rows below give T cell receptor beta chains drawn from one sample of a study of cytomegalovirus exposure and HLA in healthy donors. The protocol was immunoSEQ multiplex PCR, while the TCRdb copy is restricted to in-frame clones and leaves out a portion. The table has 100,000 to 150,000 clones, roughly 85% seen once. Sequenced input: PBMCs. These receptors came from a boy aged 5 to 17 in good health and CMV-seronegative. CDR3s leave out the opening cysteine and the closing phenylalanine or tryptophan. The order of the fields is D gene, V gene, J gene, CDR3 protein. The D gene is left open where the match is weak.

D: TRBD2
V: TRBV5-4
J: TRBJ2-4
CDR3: ASSLGTGGAKNIQY

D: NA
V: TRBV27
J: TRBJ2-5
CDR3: ASSSTGYGETQY

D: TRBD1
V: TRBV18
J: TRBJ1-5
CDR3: ASSPTDRDSNQPQH

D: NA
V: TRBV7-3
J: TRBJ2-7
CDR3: ASSFGQGSEQY

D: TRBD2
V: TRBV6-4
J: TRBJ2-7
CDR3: ASSEASGRGEQY

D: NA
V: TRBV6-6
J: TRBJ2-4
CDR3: ASSYVDRGKNIQY

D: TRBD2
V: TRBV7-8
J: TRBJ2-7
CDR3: ASSPFTSGGHEQY

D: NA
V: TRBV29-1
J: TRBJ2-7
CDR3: SVEGNPYEQY

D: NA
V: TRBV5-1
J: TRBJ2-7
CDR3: ASSIGQRMGYEQY

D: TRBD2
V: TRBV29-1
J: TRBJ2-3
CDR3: SVEGGTSGSADTQY

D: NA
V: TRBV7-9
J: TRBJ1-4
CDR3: ASSLFGPRGTNEKLF

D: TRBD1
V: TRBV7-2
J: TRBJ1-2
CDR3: ASSSGQGDYGYT

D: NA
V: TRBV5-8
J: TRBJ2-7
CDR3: ASSPPRDEQY

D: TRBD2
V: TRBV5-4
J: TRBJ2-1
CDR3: ASSLNGGLAGIDEQF

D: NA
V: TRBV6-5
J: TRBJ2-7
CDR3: ASSPGQIPYEQY

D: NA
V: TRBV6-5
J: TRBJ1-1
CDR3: ASSRGTSGTEAF

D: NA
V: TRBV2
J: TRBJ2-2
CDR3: ASTPPNTGELF

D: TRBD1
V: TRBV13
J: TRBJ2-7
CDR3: ASSLGSERGREQY

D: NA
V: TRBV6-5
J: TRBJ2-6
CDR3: ASREPSGANVLT

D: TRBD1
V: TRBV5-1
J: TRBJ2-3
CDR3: ASSLGDRGSTDTQY

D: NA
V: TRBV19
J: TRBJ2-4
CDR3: ASSPLTSTGLHIQY

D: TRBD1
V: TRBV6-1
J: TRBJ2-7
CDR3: ASSGRGGDRAAYEQY

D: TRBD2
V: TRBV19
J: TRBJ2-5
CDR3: ASSIDLPAGGGETQY

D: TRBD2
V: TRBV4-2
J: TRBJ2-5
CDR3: ASSQVGAGGGQETQY

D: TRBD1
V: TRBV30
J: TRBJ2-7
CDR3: AWSRGGTGGHEQY

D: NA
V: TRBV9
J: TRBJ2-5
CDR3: ASSPQDNQETQY

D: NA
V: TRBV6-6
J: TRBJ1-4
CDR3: ASSSSDRFNEKLF

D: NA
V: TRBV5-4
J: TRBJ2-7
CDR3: ASSSLDSYSSYEQY

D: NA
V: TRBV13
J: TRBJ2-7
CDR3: ASSHGEGYEQY

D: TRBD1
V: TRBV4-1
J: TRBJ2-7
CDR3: ASSRTGNLWEQY

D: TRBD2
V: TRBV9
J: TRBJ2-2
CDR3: ASSSTSGTDGELF

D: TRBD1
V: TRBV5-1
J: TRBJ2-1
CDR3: ASSFAVGQEQF

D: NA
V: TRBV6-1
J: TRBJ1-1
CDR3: ASSEAKAQNTEAF

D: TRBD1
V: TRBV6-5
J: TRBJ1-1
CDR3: ASSRQGNTEAF

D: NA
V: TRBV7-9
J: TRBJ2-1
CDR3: ASSVGARNEQF

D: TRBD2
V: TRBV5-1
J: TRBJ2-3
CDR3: ASRKSGRYDTQY

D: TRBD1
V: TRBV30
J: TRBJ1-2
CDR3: AWWDSLGLNYGYT

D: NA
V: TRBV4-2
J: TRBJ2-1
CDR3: ASSQDPSRNEQF

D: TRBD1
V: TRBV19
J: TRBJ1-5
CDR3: ASSIHNTGGDNQPQH